What follows is one T cell receptor (beta chain) and its context. There is no known antigen for this receptor. No per-base quality is available; no much larger clone lies one base away. This entry comes from a study of cytomegalovirus exposure and HLA in healthy donors (TCRdb year 2017). Regarding the study in general: The roughly 670 repertoires of the first cohort and the 120 validation repertoires were produced on the same platform, according to a later analysis. A separate validation cohort of 90 to 150 different subjects was used in addition to the approximately 700-subject first cohort. The study aimed to test whether signatures of past pathogen exposure could be identified by cataloging public T cell receptors. To predict cytomegalovirus infection status, the study combined high-throughput TCR immunosequencing, statistical association of individual TCRs with disease status, and machine learning.

The library was obtained by the immunoSEQ multiplex PCR assay. Processing in the source paper ran as follows. A statistical classification framework was built for diagnosing cytomegalovirus status from the catalog of TCR beta chain sequences. Not all clones reach the TCRdb copy of this immuneACCESS table, which keeps in-frame sequences only. Checked studies attribute under half of the gap to unresolved V genes and leave the rest unexplained. The DNA gave D and trimming, while V, J and clone size come from that table. The sample data list a few hundred thousand clones, and about nine tenths of these were observed just once. Of the sample, 0.75% to 0.85% is held by the ten largest clones. Donors formed part of the validation cohort, which comprised over a hundred subjects and was distinct from the first cohort of 550 to 850 subjects. At the junction V is shortened by 7 bases and J by 6 bases; bases outside the gene matches: 14. Including the terminal cysteine and phenylalanine, the CDR3 comprises 16 residues. Only the CDR3 portion is preserved as DNA: 48 bases, with reading frame beginning at the first base. CDR1 and CDR2 are drawn from the germline V gene (reference sequence): MNHEY, SMNVEV.

Summary of the overall study and its limitations: All 120 or so repertoires were used to score co-occurrence in the validation cohort in a later analysis, because that analysis had no HLA typing for the cohort. Most TCR sequences were observed very rarely across donors, whereas some public TCRs were present in many individuals. According to the authors, the approach could potentially be generalized to other disease states and immunological phenotypes. The classifier was reported to diagnose cytomegalovirus status with high specificity and sensitivity in both the original and validation cohorts. In vitro tests confirmed that a few of the cytomegalovirus-associated TCR beta chains recognize cytomegalovirus antigens. In the study, roughly 160 TCR beta chains were listed as associated with cytomegalovirus. A later analysis found that TCRs clustered in the first cohort also tended to co-occur in the approximately 120 validation repertoires, with approximately 93% of cluster scores above 0.

Sequencing used PBMCs. This clonotype originated in a young woman in good health and CMV-seronegative. The rearranged chain carries TRBV27 and TRBJ2-2; 7 central bases correspond to TRBD1. In nucleotide form, the sequence is TGTGCCAGCAATACAAAACGGACAGGCTCGGCCGGGGAGCTGTTTTTT. It translates to CASNTKRTGSAGELFF.